This T cell receptor (beta chain) comes out of a study of blood T cell repertoires in COVID-19. Study context: Sources were T cells, B-cell-depleted T cells, or PBMCs; the material itself was cDNA or gDNA.

The V end lost 6 bases, the J end lost 3 bases, and 14 bases lay between the germline ends. The germline CDR1 and CDR2 sequences are KGHSH and LQKENI. The CDR3 is 15 amino acids. The method was immunoSEQ multiplex PCR; TCRdb's version includes in-frame clones alone and lacks a portion of them. Of 150,000 or so clones in the sample, roughly 90% were seen once. Sequencing was done on a sample of peripheral blood. The chain couples TRBV18 to TRBJ2-2; weak D call: TRBD1 (5 bases). The clonotype was recovered from a young man with acute or convalescent COVID-19. CDR3 protein: CASSLRTLDTGELFF. CDR3 nucleotide sequence: TGTGCCAGCTCGTTGCGGACACTGGACACCGGGGAGCTGTTTTTT.